Below, 23 T cell receptor beta chains from the same sample are listed, as sequenced in a study of blood T cell repertoires in COVID-19 (dated by TCRdb to the early 2020s). The method was the immunoSEQ multiplex PCR assay. Entries here come from immuneACCESS through TCRdb and include only in-frame sequences with V and J called. Some clones fail to appear in such tables; in the studies checked, an unresolved V gene covers under half of the shortfall, and the cause of the remainder is unknown. Within this sample are roughly 150,000 clones, with less than 90% of them counted one time only. The top ten hold 2.4% of the sample. The sequencing input was peripheral blood. These receptors were taken from a woman in her seventies with acute or convalescent COVID-19.

As regards this clone: The identical CDR3 is also encoded by other nucleotide sequences in the sample. The rearrangement links TRBV7-2 to TRBJ2-6; 7 bases match TRBD1. The CDR3 is 15 residues long. Germline V gene lookup returns CDR1 SGHTA and CDR2 FQGNSA. Unmatched junction bases numbered 4, after V lost 6 bases and J lost 2 bases. Here the CDR3 DNA reads TGTGCCAGCAGTTCCCAGGGGGCTGGGGCCAACGTCCTGACTTTC. It is translated as CASSSQGAGANVLTF. Using reference TRBV7-2 and TRBJ2-6 for the parts outside the CDR3, the full variable domain is GAGVSQSPSNKVTEKGKDVELRCDPISGHTALYWYRQSLGQGLEFLIYFQGNSAPDKSGLPSDRFSAERTGGSVSTLTIQRTQQEDSAVYLCASSSQGAGANVLTFGAGSRLTVL.

The rearrangement joins TRBV7-3 to TRBJ1-1; TRBD1 is a possible D gene (6 bases). CDR3 size: 15 residues. The V end lost 4 bases, the J end lost 0 bases, and 12 bases lay between the germline ends. Germline CDR1 and CDR2: SGHTA and FQGTGA. Written as DNA, the CDR3 is TGTGCCAGCAGCTCGCAGGGGATTCTGAACACTGAAGCTTTCTTT. It encodes CASSSQGILNTEAFF.

This chain uses TRBV6-5 with TRBJ2-7; 7 nucleotides line up with TRBD1. Trimming cost V 2 bases and J 2 bases; bases outside gene matches: 3. This CDR3 contains 14 residues. CDR1 is MNHEY and CDR2 is SVGAGI in the germline V gene. The CDR3 is CASSYRQGAYEQYV. CDR3 nucleotides: TGTGCCAGCAGTTACCGACAGGGAGCCTACGAGCAGTACGTC.

This clone was observed many times. The J gene is TRBJ2-7, the V gene TRBV4-3, with 9 bases aligning to TRBD1. This CDR3 spans 16 amino acids. The J segment lost 4 bases and the V segment lost 0 bases, leaving 7 bases of the junction unmatched. Germline assignment: CDR1 LGHNA and CDR2 YSLEER. The CDR3 DNA is TGCGCCAGCAGCCAAGATACCGGGACAGGGATGTACGAGCAGTACTTC. Translated, it gives CASSQDTGTGMYEQYF.

This clone occurred once. This sequence joins TRBV6-6 and TRBJ1-6; a possible D gene is TRBD1 (5 bases). Trimming took 5 bases from V and 4 from J, leaving 18 bases between them. Germline lookup yields CDR1 MNHNY and CDR2 SVGAGI (reference sequence). The CDR3 length is 17 residues. CDR3 coding DNA: TGTGCCAGCAGTCTTCTGCCCTCTCAGGGTTATAATTCACCCCTCCACTTT. This encodes CASSLLPSQGYNSPLHF.

The chain is built from TRBV5-1 and TRBJ2-1; no clear D gene. CDR3 length equals 14 residues. Between the trimmed V and J ends, which lost 0 bases and 5 bases, there was a span of 9 bases. The germline V gene encodes CDR1 SGHRS and CDR2 YFSETQ. The CDR3 is CASSLVATHNEQFF. In nucleotides, the CDR3 is TGCGCCAGCAGCTTGGTGGCGACTCACAATGAGCAGTTCTTC.

CDR3 sequence reads: CASSRSGLAGPYEQYV. In nucleotides, the CDR3 is TGTGCCAGCAGCCGATCCGGACTAGCGGGACCCTACGAGCAGTACGTC. The V gene is TRBV6-4, the J gene TRBJ2-7; 12 bases fit TRBD2. The V gene end was trimmed by 6 bases and the J gene end by 2 bases; junction bases not matched to a gene: 8. Germline CDR1 and CDR2: MRHNA and SNTAGT. The length of the CDR3 is 16 residues.

J is TRBJ1-2 and V is TRBV12-3 or TRBV12-4; D call uncertain. V was cut by 1 base and J by 4 bases, with 7 bases left in between. This CDR3 spans 13 amino acids. In DNA, the CDR3 is TGTGCCAGCAGTTTAGACAGAATCTATGGCTACACCTTC. Encoded protein: CASSLDRIYGYTF.

This clone occurred a few times. The chain uses TRBV28 and TRBJ1-5; 9 bases map to TRBD1. Germline V gene data show CDR1 as MDHEN and CDR2 as SYDVKM. V dropped 5 bases and J dropped 0; count of bases not matched to a gene: 8. The CDR3 totals 17 residues. CDR3 amino acids: CASSSGQGKYSNQPQHF. CDR3 DNA sequence: TGTGCCAGCAGTAGTGGACAGGGGAAATATAGCAATCAGCCCCAGCATTTT.

The DNA of the CDR3 is TGCGCCAGCAGCTTAAGCGGGGTGCCGGGCACCGGGGAGCTGTTTTTT. It yields the protein CASSLSGVPGTGELFF. The genes are TRBV5-1 and TRBJ2-2; 7 bases agree with TRBD2. V dropped 2 bases and J dropped 4; count of bases not matched to a gene: 8. Germline CDR1 reads SGHRS; CDR2 reads YFSETQ. There are 16 residues in the CDR3.

This chain uses TRBV15 with TRBJ2-1, with D possibly TRBD2 on 5 matching bases. V was shortened by 0 bases and J by 0 bases, with 6 bases between the two germline ends. This CDR3 is built from 15 residues. Germline CDR1 and CDR2: LNHNV and YYDKDF (reference sequence). This CDR3 reads CATSREGASYNEQFF. For the CDR3, the DNA is TGTGCCACCAGCAGAGAGGGAGCCTCCTACAATGAGCAGTTCTTC.

The CDR3 DNA reads as TGTGCCAGCAGCGACGGACTTGGACCAGATACGCAGTATTTT. Residues: CASSDGLGPDTQYF. V is TRBV7-2 and J is TRBJ2-3, with D tentatively TRBD2 (5 bases). Germline lookup yields CDR1 SGHTA and CDR2 FQGNSA. The ends were cut back, 5 bases at V and 4 bases at J, with 13 bases in the middle. This CDR3 region has 14 residues. Filled out from reference TRBV7-2 and TRBJ2-3, the complete variable domain reads GAGVSQSPSNKVTEKGKDVELRCDPISGHTALYWYRQSLGQGLEFLIYFQGNSAPDKSGLPSDRFSAERTGGSVSTLTIQRTQQEDSAVYLCASSDGLGPDTQYFGPGTRLTVL.

V usage is TRBV28 and J usage is TRBJ2-1, with 10 bases fitting TRBD1. CDR3 size: 16 residues. CDR1 is MDHEN and CDR2 is SYDVKM in the germline V gene. The V segment lost 5 bases and the J segment 1 base; nucleotides outside the gene matches: 5. The CDR3 sequence: CASSDRDRGSYNEQFF. CDR3 DNA: TGTGCCAGCAGTGACCGGGACAGGGGTTCCTACAATGAGCAGTTCTTC. Filled out from reference TRBV28 and TRBJ2-1, the complete variable domain reads DVKVTQSSRYLVKRTGEKVFLECVQDMDHENMFWYRQDPGLGLRLIYFSYDVKMKEKGDIPEGYSVSREKKERFSLILESASTNQTSMYLCASSDRDRGSYNEQFFGPGTRLTVL.

This rearrangement joins TRBV2 to TRBJ1-6; 8 bases align to TRBD1. V was pared by 5 bases and J by 13 bases, with 16 bases of the junction left unmatched. CDR3 length equals 16 residues. CDR1 and CDR2 (germline): SNHLY, FYNNEI. The CDR3 here is CASSWGPTGDVLPLHF. The CDR3 nucleotides read TGTGCCAGCAGTTGGGGCCCGACAGGGGACGTTCTCCCCCTCCACTTT.

The chain combines TRBV18 with TRBJ1-5; D not certain. Trimming removed 4 bases at V and 1 base at J, with 5 bases between. Germline loops: CDR1 KGHSH, CDR2 LQKENI. The CDR3 consists of 13 residues. CDR3 in amino acids: CASSLQSNQPQHF. In nucleotides, the CDR3 is TGTGCCAGCTCACTTCAGAGCAATCAGCCCCAGCATTTT.

In its sample, this clone was seen once. V gene TRBV2 combines with J gene TRBJ2-1, with D unclear. The germline V gene has CDR1 SNHLY and CDR2 FYNNEI. This CDR3 spans 14 amino acids. Trimming removed 7 bases from V and 0 bases from J, with 10 bases in between. The CDR3 sequence is CASKETSSYNEQFF. The CDR3 DNA is TGTGCCAGCAAGGAGACCAGCTCCTACAATGAGCAGTTCTTC. The entire variable domain, with the rest obtained from reference TRBV2 and TRBJ2-1, is as follows: EPEVTQTPSHQVTQMGQEVILRCVPISNHLYFYWYRQILGQKVEFLVSFYNNEISEKSEIFDDQFSVERPDGSNFTLKIRSTKLEDSAMYFCASKETSSYNEQFFGPGTRLTVL.

The rearrangement links TRBV2 to TRBJ2-3; weak D call: TRBD2 (5 bases). Trimming shortened V by 6 bases and J by 1 base, and 8 bases separated the two germline ends. CDR1 is SNHLY and CDR2 is FYNNEI in the germline V gene. The CDR3 spans 13 residues. The CDR3 nucleotides read TGTGCCAGCAGGCGGGCGGGCACAGATACGCAGTATTTT. This sequence encodes CASRRAGTDTQYF.

The gene calls are TRBV11-3 and TRBJ2-2, with TRBD2 identical over 7 bases. There are 15 residues in the CDR3. J was trimmed by 2 bases and V by 5 bases; bases with no gene match: 5. The germline V gene has CDR1 SGHNT and CDR2 YENEEA. This chain's CDR3 is CASSLGGRNTGELFF. The CDR3 nucleotides are TGTGCCAGCAGCCTCGGGGGGAGAAACACCGGGGAGCTGTTTTTT.

The chain combines TRBV5-4 with TRBJ2-1; TRBD2 matches at 8 bases. V was pared by 0 bases and J by 3 bases, with 2 bases of the junction left unmatched. The length of the CDR3 is 15 residues. Looked up from germline, CDR1 is SGHNT and CDR2 is YYREEE (reference sequence). The CDR3: CASSLGTSGYNEQFF. The CDR3 coding sequence is TGTGCCAGCAGCTTGGGCACTAGCGGCTACAATGAGCAGTTCTTC.

V usage is TRBV7-9 and J usage is TRBJ2-1; 8 bases agree with TRBD2. V lost 2 bases and J lost 9; bases outside the gene matches: 9. CDR3 length equals 15 residues. CDR1 SEHNR and CDR2 FQNEAQ come from the germline V gene (reference sequence). The CDR3 is CASSLRRGGVGEQFF. CDR3 DNA: TGTGCCAGCAGCTTAAGACGGGGGGGCGTCGGTGAGCAGTTCTTC.

The rearrangement joins TRBV11-2 to TRBJ2-5, with D maybe TRBD2 (6 bases). The CDR3 runs to 16 residues. Looked up from germline, CDR1 is SGHAT and CDR2 is FQNNGV. Deletions cut 3 bases from V and 1 base from J, with 15 bases between. This CDR3 reads CASSFLGRGTQETQYF. CDR3 DNA: TGTGCCAGCAGCTTTCTAGGTCGGGGGACCCAAGAGACCCAGTACTTC.

This chain uses TRBV6-1 with TRBJ2-6; perhaps TRBD1 as D (6 bases). The CDR3 runs 18 residues. The germline V and J ends were trimmed by 4 bases and 4 bases, with 20 bases remaining between them. In germline, CDR1 is MNHNS, CDR2 SASEGT. DNA of the CDR3: TGTGCCAGCAGTGCAACAGGGTCTGTACTTTCGGGGGCCAACGTCCTGACTTTC. Translation gives CASSATGSVLSGANVLTF.

The chain links TRBV5-4 to TRBJ2-5; tentatively, D is TRBD1 (6 bases). Trimming stripped 1 base from V and 4 bases from J, with 17 bases between. The CDR3 runs 16 residues. Germline V CDR1 and CDR2: SGHNT, YYREEE (reference sequence). The CDR3 loop is CASSLKAHRDGETQYF. For the CDR3, the DNA is TGTGCCAGCAGCTTGAAGGCCCACAGGGATGGAGAGACCCAGTACTTC. Using reference TRBV5-4 and TRBJ2-5 for the parts outside the CDR3, the full variable domain is ETGVTQSPTHLIKTRGQQVTLRCSSQSGHNTVSWYQQALGQGPQFIFQYYREEENGRGNFPPRFSGLQFPNYSSELNVNALELDDSALYLCASSLKAHRDGETQYFGPGTRLLVL.